This is a list of T cell receptor beta chains from one sample in a study of cytomegalovirus exposure and HLA in healthy donors. Assay used: immunoSEQ multiplex PCR; TCRdb lists only in-frame clones, some missing. The sample holds some 100,000 clones; about 75% are singletons and the top ten take more than 9%. Sequencing used PBMCs. These TCRs come from a man aged 50 to 59 in good health and CMV-seronegative. Each CDR3 is given with its conserved first and last residue. Not all rows give a size; the values are once, few, many and, for expanded clones, a class.

v_gene	j_gene	abundance	CDR3aa
TRBV30	TRBJ1-4	NA	CAWSVREGEKLFF
TRBV28	TRBJ2-1	NA	CASSQRGRGEQFF
TRBV2	TRBJ2-2	once	CATRTGQNTGELFF
TRBV7-8	TRBJ2-5	NA	CASSLPTQETQYF
TRBV7-9	TRBJ1-5	NA	CASSPGQGAQPQHF
TRBV28	TRBJ1-1	NA	CASSLLGVTEAFF
TRBV6-5	TRBJ2-7	NA	CASGRDRGYEQYF
TRBV19	TRBJ1-1	few	CATNLPSGTEAFF
TRBV9	TRBJ2-1	NA	CASSFRDSPVNEQFF
TRBV5-1	TRBJ1-1	NA	CASSMAGKSTEAFF
TRBV7-2	TRBJ2-7	once	CASSLWTSGVAYEQYF
TRBV12-5	TRBJ2-6	NA	CASGLVQGAGANVLTF
TRBV4-1	TRBJ2-7	NA	CASSQDASGAPYEQYF
TRBV7-2	TRBJ2-3	NA	CASSLAERGTDTQYF
TRBV4-3	TRBJ2-6	NA	CASSQVGQGLVVLTF
TRBV5-1	TRBJ1-2	NA	CASSGAGGPNYGYTF
TRBV5-1	TRBJ1-6	NA	CASSLQGASSYNSPLHF
TRBV4-2	TRBJ2-7	NA	CASSQDSPVSYEQYF
TRBV5-4	TRBJ2-5	NA	CASSPSGGAETQYF
TRBV18	TRBJ2-6	NA	CASSLQGTGANVLTF
TRBV6-1	TRBJ1-2	NA	CASSESFQGNYGYTF
TRBV7-2	TRBJ2-5	NA	CASSFRETQYF
TRBV28	TRBJ1-5	once	CASSTLGSSNQPQHF
TRBV19	TRBJ1-5	NA	CASRGGGRSGNQPQHF
TRBV7-9	TRBJ1-6	NA	CASSTPGINSPLHF
TRBV11-2	TRBJ2-5	NA	CASSLGGTDQETQYF
TRBV7-8	TRBJ1-2	NA	CASSKKPDSGYTF
TRBV11-2	TRBJ1-6	NA	CASSLGTTGVSYNSPLHF
TRBV7-9	TRBJ2-2	NA	CSSSEKNTGELFF
TRBV2	TRBJ2-6	NA	CASSPGNPGANVLTF
TRBV7-2	TRBJ2-7	NA	CASSSGQGAFYEQYF
TRBV30	TRBJ2-3	NA	CAWSRGGISTDTQYF
TRBV6-5	TRBJ1-1	NA	CASRSFTEAFF
TRBV5-4	TRBJ2-1	NA	CASSLVPNEQFF
TRBV6-6	TRBJ2-5	NA	CAGSSGQIQETQYF
TRBV13	TRBJ2-3	NA	CASSRGLAGIDTQYF
TRBV9	TRBJ2-5	NA	CASSTPGGRETQYF
TRBV21-1	TRBJ1-4	NA	CASSKAREGQGAEKLFF
TRBV21-1	TRBJ2-7	NA	CASSKGGASYEQYF
TRBV6-5	TRBJ2-1	NA	CASSYSLREGGNEQFF
TRBV6-5	TRBJ1-5	once	CASRYPGHSQPQHF
TRBV7-2	TRBJ2-5	NA	CASSPRQGGQTQYF
TRBV7-6	TRBJ2-2	NA	CASSFLQGSGELFF
TRBV2	TRBJ1-2	NA	CASSVSGRDYGYTF
TRBV7-6	TRBJ2-1	NA	CASSFGLDDNEQFF
TRBV28	TRBJ2-3	NA	CASGSGSSTDTQYF
TRBV2	TRBJ1-5	NA	CASSFDRGLFNQPQHF
TRBV6-1	TRBJ2-7	NA	CASSGLAGEVSEQYF
TRBV30	TRBJ2-3	NA	CASQRQGAADTQYF
TRBV18	TRBJ2-6	few	CASSPSQALNSGANVLTF
TRBV18	TRBJ2-3	NA	CASFNTAAGDTQYF
TRBV10-3	TRBJ2-7	NA	CAISGLAQSSYEQYF
TRBV29-1	TRBJ2-5	NA	CSVDGIKAGGETQYF
TRBV5-4	TRBJ2-5	NA	CASRPGTGGLETQYF
TRBV2	TRBJ1-6	NA	CASKLGINSPLHF
TRBV21-1	TRBJ1-2	NA	CASSDRTGGDYGYTF
TRBV19	TRBJ2-3	NA	CASSSTSGNTDTQYF
TRBV30	TRBJ1-1	NA	CAWSVRTGGITEAFF
TRBV5-5	TRBJ1-1	NA	CASSLGFEGVTEAFF
TRBV5-1	TRBJ2-7	NA	CASSLDYPLGEQYF